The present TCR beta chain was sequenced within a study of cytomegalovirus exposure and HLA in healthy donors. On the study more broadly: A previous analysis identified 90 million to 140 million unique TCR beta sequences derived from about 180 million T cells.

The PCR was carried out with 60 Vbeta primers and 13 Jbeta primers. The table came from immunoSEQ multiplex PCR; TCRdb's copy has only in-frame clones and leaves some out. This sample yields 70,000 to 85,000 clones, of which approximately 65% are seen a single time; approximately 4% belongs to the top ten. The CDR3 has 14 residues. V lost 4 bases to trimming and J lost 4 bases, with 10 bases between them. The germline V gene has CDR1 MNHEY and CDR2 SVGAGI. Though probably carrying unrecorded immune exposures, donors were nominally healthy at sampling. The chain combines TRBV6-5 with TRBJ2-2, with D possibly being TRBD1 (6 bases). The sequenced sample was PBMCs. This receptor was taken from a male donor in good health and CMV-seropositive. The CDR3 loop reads CASSFDRITGELFF. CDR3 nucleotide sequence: TGTGCCAGCAGTTTCGACAGGATCACCGGGGAGCTGTTTTTT.